This is a list of T cell receptor beta chains from one sample in a study of response to subunit inactivated influenza vaccine. Via MiXCR, TCRdb re-called the RT-PCR reads, giving one row per CDR3 protein. The sample lists about 170,000 distinct CDR3 sequences, around 12% occurring once. These data were also filed under a second study, of T cells expressing NK-cell markers.

The material was CD8+ T cells sorted from PBMCs, obtained roughly 13 days after vaccination. The receptors shown here come from a man aged 50 to 60 who received an inactivated influenza vaccine. CDR3s include the opening cysteine and the closing phenylalanine or tryptophan. Fields, in order: CDR3 length, clone size, J gene, V gene, D gene, CDR3 DNA, CDR3 protein. D genes are given only for firm matches. Only some rows state a clone size, as once, few, many or a class for expanded clones.

>13|few|TRBJ2-7|TRBV30|.
TGTGCCTGGAGTCAGGACATCTCCTACGAGCAGTACTTC
CAWSQDISYEQYF
>16|.|TRBJ2-1|TRBV7-8|TRBD2
TGTGCCAGCAGCTTGGGGCGCGGGGGGGCCTTGGATGAGCAGTTCTTC
CASSLGRGGALDEQFF
>16|few|TRBJ1-1|TRBV4-2|.
TGTGCCAGCAGCCAAGGGGCAGGGATCCAGTACACTGAAGCTTTCTTT
CASSQGAGIQYTEAFF
>17|.|TRBJ2-2|TRBV9|.
TGTGCCAGCAGCGTATCCCGGACAAGAACGAACACCGGGGAGCTGTTTTTT
CASSVSRTRTNTGELFF
>15|.|TRBJ2-2|TRBV6-1|TRBD1
TGTGCCAGCAACCAAAGACAGGGGTCCACCGGGGAGCTGTTTTTT
CASNQRQGSTGELFF
>14|.|TRBJ2-7|TRBV7-8|.
TGTGCCAGCTCCGTGGGCAGCCTCTCCTACGAGCAGTACTTC
CASSVGSLSYEQYF
>15|many|TRBJ2-1|TRBV28|TRBD2
TGTGCCAGCAGTATTACTAGCGGGGGGGGCAATGAGCAGTTCTTC
CASSITSGGGNEQFF
>15|.|TRBJ1-1|TRBV19|.
TGTGCCAGTAGTATCGTCGGACAACTGAACACTGAAGCTTTCTTT
CASSIVGQLNTEAFF
>15|.|TRBJ1-2|TRBV20-1|TRBD1
TGCAGTGCTAGAGACCCGACAGGGGTTGGGTATGGCTACACCTTC
CSARDPTGVGYGYTF
>12|.|TRBJ2-1|TRBV28|.
TGTGCCAGCAGTTTAGAATACAATGAGCAGTTCTTC
CASSLEYNEQFF
>17|.|TRBJ2-3|TRBV9|TRBD2
TGTGCCAGCAGCGTACCTCTAGCGGGAGGCCCCACAGATACGCAGTATTTT
CASSVPLAGGPTDTQYF
>13|.|TRBJ2-3|TRBV6-4|.
TGTGCCAGCAGTTACACCCTCGGAGATACGCAGTATTTT
CASSYTLGDTQYF
>14|many|TRBJ2-1|TRBV12-3/TRBV12-4|.
TGTGCCAGCAGCCTTTACGGGCCTCTACATGAGCAGTTCTTC
CASSLYGPLHEQFF
>17|few|TRBJ2-3|TRBV4-1|.
TGCGCCAGCAGCCAAGTATATGGACAGACCCTCACAGATACGCAGTATTTT
CASSQVYGQTLTDTQYF
>16|few|TRBJ2-3|TRBV10-3|TRBD2
TGTGCCATCAGGGGGACTAGCGGGAGGGGAACAGATACGCAGTATTTT
CAIRGTSGRGTDTQYF
>15|.|TRBJ2-2|TRBV7-8|.
TGTGCCAGCAGCTTAGGAGGGGTCGCAACCGGGGAGCTGTTTTTT
CASSLGGVATGELFF
>16|few|TRBJ2-7|TRBV20-1|.
TGCAGTGCCCAAATCTTAGCTGGACTCCAAATTTACGAGCAGTACTTC
CSAQILAGLQIYEQYF
>15|once|TRBJ1-1|TRBV2|.
TGTGCCACCGTTCCGTGGGGTACGGCCAACACTGAAGCTTTCTTT
CATVPWGTANTEAFF
>13|few|TRBJ1-1|TRBV6-2/TRBV6-3|.
TGTGCCAGCAGTTTTGGGGCGGGTACTGAAGCTTTCTTT
CASSFGAGTEAFF
>17|few|TRBJ2-3|TRBV11-3|TRBD2
TGTGCCAGCAGCCCAAAGACTAGCGGGAGGGCCCCGGATACGCAGTATTTT
CASSPKTSGRAPDTQYF
>13|many|TRBJ1-5|TRBV5-1|.
TGCGCCAGCAGCTTGGGAGACACCATGCCCCAGCATTTT
CASSLGDTMPQHF
>15|few|TRBJ2-5|TRBV5-5|.
TGTGCCAGCAGCTTGTCTCGTCAGGCCCACTGGACCCAGTACTTC
CASSLSRQAHWTQYF
>12|many|TRBJ2-7|TRBV12-3/TRBV12-4|.
TGTGCCAGCAGCCCAGGAGCAGACGAGCAGTACTTC
CASSPGADEQYF
>18|few|TRBJ2-2|TRBV4-3|TRBD2
TGCGCCAGCAGCCACCTCGAAGGAGCGGGAGGTGACACCGGGGAGCTGTTTTTT
CASSHLEGAGGDTGELFF
>11|many|TRBJ1-2|TRBV29-1|.
TGCAGCGTTCCCCGAAACTATGGCTACACCTTC
CSVPRNYGYTF
>12|many|TRBJ2-1|TRBV28|.
TGTGCCAGCCGACAGATCTACAATGAGCAGTTCTTC
CASRQIYNEQFF
>15|few|TRBJ1-4|TRBV4-1|.
TGCGCCAGCAGCCAAGGCCCCGGGGTCGCTGAAAAACTGTTTTTT
CASSQGPGVAEKLFF
>15|few|TRBJ2-5|TRBV7-9|.
TGTGCCAGCAGCCCTCCTCGAGGGAGTGGGGAGACCCAGTACTTC
CASSPPRGSGETQYF
>18|few|TRBJ2-7|TRBV28|TRBD2
TGTGCCAGCAGTCTACGACTCCTGACTAGCGGGATCTCCTACGAGCAGTACTTC
CASSLRLLTSGISYEQYF
>16|few|TRBJ2-1|TRBV2|TRBD2
TGTGCCAGCAGGGAACTAGCGGGGGGGATCTACAATGAGCAGTTCTTC
CASRELAGGIYNEQFF
>16|few|TRBJ1-1|TRBV10-3|.
TGTGCCATCAGTGAGCCCGCTTTAGGGATGAGAACTGAAGCTTTCTTT
CAISEPALGMRTEAFF
>13|many|TRBJ2-5|TRBV7-9|.
TGTGCCAGCAGCTTATCAGGGGCAGAGACCCAGTACTTC
CASSLSGAETQYF
>14|few|TRBJ2-2|TRBV10-3|.
TGTGCCATCAGCGATCCCCGCTACACCGGGGAGCTGTTTTTT
CAISDPRYTGELFF
>15|few|TRBJ1-2|TRBV6-2/TRBV6-3|.
TGTGCCAGCAACTCCCCGGCCAGCTTCCCCCATGGCTACACCTTC
CASNSPASFPHGYTF
>16|many|TRBJ2-3|TRBV29-1|TRBD2
TGCAGCGTTGGAGGGACTAGCGGGGGCCGCACAGATACGCAGTATTTT
CSVGGTSGGRTDTQYF
>17|.|TRBJ2-5|TRBV7-2|.
TGTGCCAGCAGCTTAGCATCGTCCAGGGTTAATATAGGGACCCAGTACTTC
CASSLASSRVNIGTQYF
>15|few|TRBJ2-3|TRBV12-5|.
TGTGCTAGTGGTTTGGTACGCCTAGACACAGATACGCAGTATTTT
CASGLVRLDTDTQYF
>13|few|TRBJ1-1|TRBV6-2/TRBV6-3|TRBD1
TGTGCCAGCAGTTACCCGACAGGGGCTGAAGCTTTCTTT
CASSYPTGAEAFF
>14|.|TRBJ1-2|TRBV7-9|TRBD1
TGTGCCAGCACCAAGGACAGGGCTTACTATGGCTACAACTTC
CASTKDRAYYGYNF
>14|.|TRBJ2-3|TRBV28|TRBD2
TGTGCCAGCAGTCCCCTAGCGGACCCAGATACGCAGTATTTT
CASSPLADPDTQYF
>14|.|TRBJ1-5|TRBV15|.
TGTGCCACCAGCAGGAGAGACAGCAATCAGCCCCAGCATTTT
CATSRRDSNQPQHF
>16|.|TRBJ2-4|TRBV20-1|.
TGCAGTGCTAGAATGGGGGGGCCGGAGTCACTAAACATTCAGTACTTC
CSARMGGPESLNIQYF
>16|few|TRBJ1-1|TRBV5-1|.
TGCGCCAGCAGCTTGGCCATGGGCAGCCAGAACACTGAAGCTTTCTTT
CASSLAMGSQNTEAFF
>18|many|TRBJ2-3|TRBV7-6|.
TGTGCCAGCAGCTTAGATGATCTCGGAAGTACTCCCACAGATACGCAGTATTTT
CASSLDDLGSTPTDTQYF